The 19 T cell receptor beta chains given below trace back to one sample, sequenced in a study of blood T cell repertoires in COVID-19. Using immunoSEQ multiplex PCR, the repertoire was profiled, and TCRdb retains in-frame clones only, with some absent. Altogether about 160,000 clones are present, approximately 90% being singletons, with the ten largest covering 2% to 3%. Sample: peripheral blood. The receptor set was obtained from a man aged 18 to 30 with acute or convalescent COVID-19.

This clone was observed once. CDR3 sequence (DNA): TGTGCCAGCAGCTTAGACAGTGGGAATTCACCCCTCCACTTT. It encodes CASSLDSGNSPLHF. The V and J genes are TRBV5-4 and TRBJ1-6, with D tentatively TRBD1 (5 bases). The CDR3 has 14 amino acids. From germline, CDR1 is SGHNT and CDR2 YYREEE (reference sequence). The V end was cut by 2 bases, the J end by 7 bases, with 10 bases between.

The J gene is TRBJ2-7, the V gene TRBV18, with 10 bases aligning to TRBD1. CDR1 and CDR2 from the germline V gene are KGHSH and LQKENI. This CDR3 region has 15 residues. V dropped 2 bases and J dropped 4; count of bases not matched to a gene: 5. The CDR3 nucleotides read TGTGCCAGCTCACCAGGAGGGGACAGGGGATACGAGCAGTACTTC. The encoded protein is CASSPGGDRGYEQYF.

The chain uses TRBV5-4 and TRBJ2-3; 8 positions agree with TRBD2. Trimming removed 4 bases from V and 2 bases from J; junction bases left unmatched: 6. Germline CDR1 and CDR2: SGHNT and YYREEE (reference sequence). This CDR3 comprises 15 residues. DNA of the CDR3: TGTGCCAGCAGCCCCGGGACTAGTTACACAGATACGCAGTATTTT. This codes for CASSPGTSYTDTQYF. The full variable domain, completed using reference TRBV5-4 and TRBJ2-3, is ETGVTQSPTHLIKTRGQQVTLRCSSQSGHNTVSWYQQALGQGPQFIFQYYREEENGRGNFPPRFSGLQFPNYSSELNVNALELDDSALYLCASSPGTSYTDTQYFGPGTRLTVL.

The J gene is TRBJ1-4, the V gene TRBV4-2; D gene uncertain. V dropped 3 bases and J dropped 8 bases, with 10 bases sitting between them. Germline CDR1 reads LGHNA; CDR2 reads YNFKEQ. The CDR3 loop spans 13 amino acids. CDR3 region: CASSQEGGEKLFF. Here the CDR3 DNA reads TGTGCCAGCAGCCAGGAGGGAGGCGAAAAACTGTTTTTT.

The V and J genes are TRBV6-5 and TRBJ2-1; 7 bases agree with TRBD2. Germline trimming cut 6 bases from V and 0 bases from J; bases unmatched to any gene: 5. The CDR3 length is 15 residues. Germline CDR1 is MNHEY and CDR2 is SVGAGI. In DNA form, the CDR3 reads TGTGCCAGCAGGCGAAGACTAGCCTCCTACAATGAGCAGTTCTTC. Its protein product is CASRRRLASYNEQFF.

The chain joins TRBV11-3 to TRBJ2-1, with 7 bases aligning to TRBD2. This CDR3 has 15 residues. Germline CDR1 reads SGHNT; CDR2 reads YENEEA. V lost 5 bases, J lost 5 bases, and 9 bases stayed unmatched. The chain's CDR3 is CASSPRGTTHNEQFF. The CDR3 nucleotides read TGTGCCAGCAGCCCCCGAGGGACTACGCACAATGAGCAGTTCTTC. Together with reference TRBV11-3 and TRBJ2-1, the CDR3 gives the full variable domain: EAGVVQSPRYKIIEKKQPVAFWCNPISGHNTLYWYLQNLGQGPELLIRYENEEAVDDSQLPKDRFSAERLKGVDSTLKIQPAELGDSAVYLCASSPRGTTHNEQFFGPGTRLTVL.

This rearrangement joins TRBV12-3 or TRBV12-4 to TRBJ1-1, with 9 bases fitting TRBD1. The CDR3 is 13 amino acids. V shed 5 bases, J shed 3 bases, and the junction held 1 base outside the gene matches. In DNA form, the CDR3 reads TGTGCCAGCAGTCGACAGGGGGACACTGAAGCTTTCTTT. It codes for CASSRQGDTEAFF.

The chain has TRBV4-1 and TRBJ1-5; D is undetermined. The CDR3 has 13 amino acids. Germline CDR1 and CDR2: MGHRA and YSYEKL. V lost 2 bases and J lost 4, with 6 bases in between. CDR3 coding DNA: TGCGCCAGCAGCCAACCGGGGAATCAGCCCCAGCATTTT. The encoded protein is CASSQPGNQPQHF.

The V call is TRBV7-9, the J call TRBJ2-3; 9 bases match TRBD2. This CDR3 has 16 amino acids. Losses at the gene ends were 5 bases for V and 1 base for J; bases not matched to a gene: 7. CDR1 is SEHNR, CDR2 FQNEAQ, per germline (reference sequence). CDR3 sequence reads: CASSTLGLAGTDTQYF. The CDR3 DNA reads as TGTGCCAGCAGCACCTTGGGACTAGCCGGCACAGATACGCAGTATTTT.

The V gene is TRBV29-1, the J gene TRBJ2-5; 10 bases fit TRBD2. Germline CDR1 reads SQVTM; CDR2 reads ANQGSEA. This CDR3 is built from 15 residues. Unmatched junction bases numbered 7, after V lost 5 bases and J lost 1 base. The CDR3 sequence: CSVRPGLAAQETQYF. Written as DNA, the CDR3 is TGCAGCGTTCGCCCTGGACTAGCGGCCCAAGAGACCCAGTACTTC. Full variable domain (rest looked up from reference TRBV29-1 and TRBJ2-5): SAVISQKPSRDICQRGTSLTIQCQVDSQVTMMFWYRQQPGQSLTLIATANQGSEATYESGFVIDKFPISRPNLTFSTLTVSNMSPEDSSIYLCSVRPGLAAQETQYFGPGTRLLVL.

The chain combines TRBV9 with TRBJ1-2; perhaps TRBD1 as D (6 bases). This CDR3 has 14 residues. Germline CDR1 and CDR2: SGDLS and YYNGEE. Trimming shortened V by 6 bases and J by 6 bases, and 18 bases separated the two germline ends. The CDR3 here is CASNKQGFLDGYTF. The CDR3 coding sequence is TGTGCCAGCAACAAACAGGGATTTCTTGATGGCTACACCTTC.

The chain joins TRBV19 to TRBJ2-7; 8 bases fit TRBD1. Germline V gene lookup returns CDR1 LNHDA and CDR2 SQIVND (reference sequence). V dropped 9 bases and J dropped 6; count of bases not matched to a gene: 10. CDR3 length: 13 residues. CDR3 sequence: CASSEDREGEQYF. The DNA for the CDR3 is TGTGCCAGCTCGGAGGACAGGGAAGGCGAGCAGTACTTC.

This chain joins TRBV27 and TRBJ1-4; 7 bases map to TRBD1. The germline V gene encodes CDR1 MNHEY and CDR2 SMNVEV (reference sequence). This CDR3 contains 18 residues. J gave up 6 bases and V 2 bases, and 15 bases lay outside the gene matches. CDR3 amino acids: CASSLALGLGGKDEKLFF. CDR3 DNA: TGTGCCAGCAGTTTAGCCTTGGGGTTAGGGGGCAAGGATGAAAAACTGTTTTTT.

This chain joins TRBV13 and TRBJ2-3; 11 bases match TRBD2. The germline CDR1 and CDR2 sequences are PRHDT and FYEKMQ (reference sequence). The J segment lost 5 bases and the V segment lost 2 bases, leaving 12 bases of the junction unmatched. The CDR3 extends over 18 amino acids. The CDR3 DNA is TGTGCCAGCAGCTTATGGCCTAGCGGGGGGCCCTCGGGAGATACGCAGTATTTT. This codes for CASSLWPSGGPSGDTQYF.

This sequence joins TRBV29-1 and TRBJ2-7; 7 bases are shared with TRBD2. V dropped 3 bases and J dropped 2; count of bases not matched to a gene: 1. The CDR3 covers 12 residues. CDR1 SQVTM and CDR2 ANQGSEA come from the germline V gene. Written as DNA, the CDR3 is TGCAGCGTTGAGGGGACTACCTACGAGCAGTACTTC. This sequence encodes CSVEGTTYEQYF.

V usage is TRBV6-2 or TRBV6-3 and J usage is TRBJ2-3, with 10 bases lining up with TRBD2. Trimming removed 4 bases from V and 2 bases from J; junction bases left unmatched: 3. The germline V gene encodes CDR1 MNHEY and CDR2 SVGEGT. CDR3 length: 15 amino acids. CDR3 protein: CASSSLAGYTDTQYF. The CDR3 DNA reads TGTGCCAGCAGTTCACTAGCGGGATACACAGATACGCAGTATTTT.

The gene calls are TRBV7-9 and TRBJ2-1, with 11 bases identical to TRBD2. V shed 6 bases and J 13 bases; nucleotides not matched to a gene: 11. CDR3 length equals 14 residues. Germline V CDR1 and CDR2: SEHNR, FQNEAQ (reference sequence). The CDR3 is CASSSPGLAVGQFF. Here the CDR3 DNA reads TGTGCCAGCAGTTCACCGGGACTAGCGGTAGGCCAGTTCTTC.

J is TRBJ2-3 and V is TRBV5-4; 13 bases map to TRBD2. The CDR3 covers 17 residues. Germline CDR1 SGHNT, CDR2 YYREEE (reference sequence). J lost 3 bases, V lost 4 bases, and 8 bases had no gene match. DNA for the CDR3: TGTGCCAGCAGCCCACTAGGGACTAGCGGGGTTACAGATACGCAGTATTTT. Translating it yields CASSPLGTSGVTDTQYF.

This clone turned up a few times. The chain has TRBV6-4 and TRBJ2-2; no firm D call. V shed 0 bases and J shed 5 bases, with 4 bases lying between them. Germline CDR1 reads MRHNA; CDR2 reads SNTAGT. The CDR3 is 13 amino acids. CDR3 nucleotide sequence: TGTGCCAGCAGTGACTCGACTACCGGGGAGCTGTTTTTT. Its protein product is CASSDSTTGELFF.